Listed below are T cell receptor beta chains from one sample, sequenced in a study of post-analysis software for immune sequencing data. TCRdb fed the PCR reads into MiXCR, producing one record per CDR3 protein. The sample holds hundreds of thousands of distinct CDR3 sequences, over 45% seen once. Specimen: blood. The receptors come from a girl aged 2 to 9 with multiple sclerosis. Each CDR3 is given with its conserved first and last residue. Fields, in order: V gene, D gene, J gene, clone size, CDR3 DNA, CDR3 protein. D genes are given only for firm matches. Size is omitted from some rows. Given values are once, few, many or a class for expanded clones.

TRBV12-3/TRBV12-4	TRBD2	TRBJ2-3	NA	TGTGCCAGCAGTCCTGAGCGGGAGGGCACAGATACGCAGTATTTT	CASSPEREGTDTQYF
TRBV4-3	NA	TRBJ1-2	NA	TGCGCCAGCAGCCAAGTGTTAGGACAGTCCTATGGCTACGCCTTC	CASSQVLGQSYGYAF
TRBV6-2/TRBV6-3	TRBD2	TRBJ2-1	NA	TGTGCCAGCAGTTACGCTGGGACTAATATCCGCTCCTACAATGAGCAGTTCTTC	CASSYAGTNIRSYNEQFF
TRBV20-1	NA	TRBJ2-3	few	TGCAGTGCTAAGGCTAGTAGGACAGATACGCAGTATTTT	CSAKASRTDTQYF
TRBV7-9	NA	TRBJ2-7	NA	TGTGCCAGCAGCACAGGAGGGGGCAACGAGCAGTACTTC	CASSTGGGNEQYF
TRBV7-9	NA	TRBJ2-7	NA	TGTGCCAGCAGCTTAAGAGAGAGTGCTTCCTACGAGCAGTACTTC	CASSLRESASYEQYF
TRBV4-2	TRBD2	TRBJ2-5	NA	TGTGCCAGCAGCCCGACTGGACTAGCGGGGGGGCCGGAGACCCAGTACTTC	CASSPTGLAGGPETQYF
TRBV29-1	NA	TRBJ2-5	NA	TGCAGCGTTGAAGAGGGCCAGGGCCAAGAGACCCAGTACTTC	CSVEEGQGQETQYF
TRBV2	NA	TRBJ1-2	NA	TGTGCCAGCAGTGAGAGCCGGGCCTATGGCTACACCTTC	CASSESRAYGYTF
TRBV29-1	NA	TRBJ2-7	few	TGCAGCAACCTGGGGCACCTCTCCTACGAGCAGTACTTC	CSNLGHLSYEQYF
TRBV20-1	TRBD2	TRBJ2-7	NA	TGCAGTGCGCTGACCAGCGGGACCCTTTACGAGCAGTACTTC	CSALTSGTLYEQYF
TRBV12-3/TRBV12-4	NA	TRBJ1-1	NA	TGTGCCAGCAGTCCTCAATCAGGCGTGGGCGCTTTCTTT	CASSPQSGVGAFF
TRBV29-1	TRBD1	TRBJ1-2	few	TGCAGCGTTGTCTCCGGGACAGACTATGGCTACACCTTC	CSVVSGTDYGYTF
TRBV7-8	TRBD1	TRBJ2-1	NA	TGTGCCAGCAGCTTCGACAGGGGACTCACGAATGAGCAGTTCTTC	CASSFDRGLTNEQFF
TRBV29-1	TRBD2	TRBJ2-1	NA	TGCAGCGTAGTACTAGCGGGAGGGCCTAATGAGCAGTTCTTC	CSVVLAGGPNEQFF
TRBV12-3/TRBV12-4	NA	TRBJ1-1	many	TGTGCCAGCTCACCACAGGGGAACACTGAAGCTTTCTTT	CASSPQGNTEAFF
TRBV6-9	NA	TRBJ2-5	NA	TGTGCCAGCAGTTTAGACGATGACAGCCTCCAAGAGACCCAGTACTTC	CASSLDDDSLQETQYF
TRBV7-9	TRBD2	TRBJ2-1	few	TGTGCCAGCAGCTCGAGCGGGAGTTGGGGCAATGAGCAGTTCTTC	CASSSSGSWGNEQFF
TRBV12-3/TRBV12-4	TRBD1	TRBJ1-1	NA	TGTGCCAGCACGGGACAGTACACTGAAGCTTTCTTT	CASTGQYTEAFF
TRBV25-1	TRBD1	TRBJ1-2	once	TGTGCCACCTATAGCTGGGACAGGGGAAACTATGGCTACACCTTC	CATYSWDRGNYGYTF
TRBV20-1	NA	TRBJ1-2	few	TGCAGTGCTAGATCCTGGGGCCATCCGACTAACTATGGCTACACCTTC	CSARSWGHPTNYGYTF
TRBV3-1	NA	TRBJ2-1	NA	TGTGCCAGCAGCCAACCCTTCACCAGTGATGAGCAGTTCTTC	CASSQPFTSDEQFF
TRBV7-9	NA	TRBJ2-5	NA	TGTGCCAGCAGCCCCGAGCGGACCGCCTACAAGCAGTACTTC	CASSPERTAYKQYF
TRBV29-1	TRBD2	TRBJ2-1	once	TGCAGCGTTACGTGGGAGGGGTCCTACAATGAGCAGTTCTTC	CSVTWEGSYNEQFF
TRBV7-2	NA	TRBJ2-1	NA	TGTGCCAGCAGCTCATATGGGGACGATGAGCAGTTCTTC	CASSSYGDDEQFF
TRBV24-1	NA	TRBJ2-6	few	TGTGCCACCAGTCTCTCTGGGGCCAACGTCCTGACTTTC	CATSLSGANVLTF
TRBV7-9	TRBD2	TRBJ2-1	few	TGTGCCAGCAGCTCCGGGACTAGCGGGAGGGATGAGCAGTTCTTC	CASSSGTSGRDEQFF
TRBV28	TRBD2	TRBJ2-3	NA	TGTGCCAGCAGTCCCGGACTAGCGGGAGGCCCTTATGGGGATACGCAGTATTTT	CASSPGLAGGPYGDTQYF
TRBV29-1	TRBD2	TRBJ2-1	NA	TGCAGCGTTGAAAGGATTGTGGATTGGCTAGCGGGGGGCATCACCTACAATGAGCAGTTCTTC	CSVERIVDWLAGGITYNEQFF
TRBV30	NA	TRBJ2-1	NA	TGTGCCTGGAGCGATGACTCCTACAATGAGCAGTTCTTC	CAWSDDSYNEQFF